The 6 T cell receptor beta chains below were found in one sample sequenced in a study of blood T cell repertoires in COVID-19. The assay was immunoSEQ multiplex PCR, and TCRdb's table has in-frame clones only and misses some. In the table there are about 160,000 clones, 80% of which are singletons. Sequencing was carried out using PBMCs or T cells enriched from blood (not recorded which). The receptors derive from a man aged 35 to 55 who had recovered from COVID-19.

The chain carries TRBV13 and TRBJ2-5; D remains unclear. The germline CDR1 and CDR2 sequences are PRHDT and FYEKMQ (reference sequence). Trimming took off 1 base at V and 2 bases at J, with 5 bases between the two ends. There are 13 residues in the CDR3. CDR3 protein: CASSLEQQETQYF. The CDR3 DNA sequence: TGTGCCAGCAGCTTAGAACAGCAAGAGACCCAGTACTTC.

This rearrangement joins TRBV6-1 to TRBJ1-1, with D tentatively TRBD1 (6 bases). The CDR3 contains 15 residues. Looked up from germline, CDR1 is MNHNS and CDR2 is SASEGT. V was trimmed by 3 bases and J by 1 base, leaving 12 bases between them. The CDR3 DNA follows: TGTGCCAGCAGTGAGGGGGCAGGGGCGAACACTGAAGCTTTCTTT. Protein sequence: CASSEGAGANTEAFF.

The table lists this clone with a few counts. The chain carries TRBV21-1 and TRBJ1-2. TRBV21-1 is a listed pseudogene. The CDR3 has 16 amino acids. The CDR3 coding sequence is TGTGCCAGCACCTCCCGGGGAGGTCGGCGCGACTATGGCTACACCTTC. Translation: CASTSRGGRRDYGYTF.

The V gene is TRBV14, the J gene TRBJ1-2; no firm D call. The CDR3 contains 16 residues. Trimming shortened V by 2 bases and J by 4 bases, and 17 bases separated the two germline ends. The germline V gene encodes CDR1 SGHDN and CDR2 FVKESK. The CDR3 DNA sequence: TGTGCCAGCAGCCAAAATCCCTGGGTGGACTCCTATGGCTACACCTTC. Its translation is CASSQNPWVDSYGYTF.

The chain uses TRBV2 and TRBJ1-6; 7 nucleotides match TRBD1. This CDR3 has 14 residues. Germline CDR1 reads SNHLY; CDR2 reads FYNNEI. Trimming took 8 bases from V and 8 from J; bases not matched to a gene: 9. CDR3 DNA: TGTGCCAGCCCAACAGGGGAAAGAGATTCACCCCTCCACTTT. Amino acids: CASPTGERDSPLHF.

The chain couples TRBV12-3 or TRBV12-4 to TRBJ1-1, with TRBD1 as a possible D gene (6 bases). The CDR3 spans 13 residues. Trimming pared 7 bases from V and 1 base from J, leaving 10 bases between. CDR3 region: CASILQGNTEAFF. CDR3 nucleotide sequence: TGTGCCAGCATTCTACAGGGGAACACTGAAGCTTTCTTT.